The 22 T cell receptor beta chains presented below share a single source sample, sequenced in a study of blood T cell repertoires in COVID-19. Produced via immunoSEQ multiplex PCR; TCRdb's table is partial and in-frame only. This table has around 130,000 clones, approximately 83% appearing once. Sequencing was done on a sample of peripheral blood. These receptors all come from a woman between 50 and 59 years old who had recovered from COVID-19.

The chain combines TRBV27 with TRBJ1-6, with 8 bases aligning to TRBD1. After removal of 5 bases from V and 6 bases from J, the junction contained 9 bases not matched to a gene. CDR1 and CDR2 (germline): MNHEY, SMNVEV (reference sequence). The CDR3 sequence is 16 residues long. CDR3 bases: TGTGCCAGCAGTACGACACGGACAGGGAGTAATTCACCCCTCCACTTT. It is translated as CASSTTRTGSNSPLHF.

Here the CDR3 reads CASSQENRGSYGYTF. The CDR3 coding sequence is TGTGCCAGCAGCCAAGAGAACAGGGGATCCTATGGCTACACCTTC. This sequence joins TRBV4-2 and TRBJ1-2; 7 bases match TRBD1. This CDR3 region has 15 residues. The germline gives CDR1 LGHNA, CDR2 YNFKEQ. J gave up 4 bases and V 0 bases, and 5 bases lay outside the gene matches.

The chain recombines TRBV11-2 with TRBJ2-7, with D possibly TRBD2 on 5 matching bases. With 6 bases removed from V and 0 bases from J, the gap between germline ends came to 24 bases. This CDR3 region has 18 residues. Germline CDR1 SGHAT, CDR2 FQNNGV. The CDR3 region is CASRPSPARGSHSYEQYF. In DNA, the CDR3 is TGTGCCAGCAGACCTAGCCCCGCCCGCGGCTCCCACTCCTACGAGCAGTACTTC.

The chain couples TRBV15 to TRBJ1-1; 8 nucleotides agree with TRBD1. Trimming removed 8 bases from V and 4 bases from J; junction bases left unmatched: 9. This CDR3 region has 14 residues. The germline gives CDR1 LNHNV, CDR2 YYDKDF (reference sequence). CDR3: CATSETGAVTEAFF. The CDR3 DNA reads as TGTGCCACCTCGGAGACAGGGGCGGTCACTGAAGCTTTCTTT.

This clone came up a few times. The junction differs from germline at one of its ends, possibly a read error. Other DNA sequences from this sample encode an identical CDR3 as well. V and J are TRBV29-1 and TRBJ1-1; D ambiguous. The CDR3 loop spans 11 amino acids. Germline CDR1 reads SQVTM; CDR2 reads ANQGSEA. DNA for the CDR3: TGCAGCGTCGAAGCGGTAACCGAAGCTTTCTTT. Translated: CSVEAVTEAFF.

This rearrangement joins TRBV9 to TRBJ1-2; the match to TRBD1 covers 10 bases. Germline V gene data show CDR1 as SGDLS and CDR2 as YYNGEE. CDR3 length: 14 amino acids. V lost 0 bases to trimming and J lost 8 bases; unmatched junction nucleotides: 4. DNA for the CDR3: TGTGCCAGCAGCGTAGCTATGACAGGGGGCGGCTACACCTTC. Translation: CASSVAMTGGGYTF.

The chain recombines TRBV18 with TRBJ2-5; maybe TRBD2 (6 bases). V was cut by 3 bases and J by 5 bases, with 16 bases left in between. CDR1 and CDR2 (germline): KGHSH, LQKENI. CDR3 length: 15 amino acids. The CDR3 nucleotides read TGTGCCAGCTCACCGTCCGTGGGGGGTCCCGAGACCCAGTACTTC. It specifies CASSPSVGGPETQYF.

V and J are TRBV12-3 or TRBV12-4 and TRBJ2-4, with D perhaps TRBD1 (6 bases). V lost 5 bases and J lost 9, with 11 bases in between. This CDR3 has 12 amino acids. The CDR3 protein is CASSPIGGIQYF. The CDR3 DNA reads TGTGCCAGCAGTCCCATAGGGGGCATTCAGTACTTC.

This sequence joins TRBV5-4 and TRBJ1-4; 10 nucleotides match TRBD1. Germline loops: CDR1 SGHNT, CDR2 YYREEE (reference sequence). The CDR3 totals 14 residues. V gave up 5 bases and J gave up 6 bases; unmatched junction bases: 4. CDR3 sequence reads: CASRFGQGDEKLFF. CDR3 nucleotide sequence: TGTGCCAGCAGATTCGGACAGGGGGATGAAAAACTGTTTTTT.

The chain is built from TRBV10-3 and TRBJ2-3, with TRBD1 matching 7 bases. Germline assignment: CDR1 ENHRY and CDR2 SYGVKD. V trimming: 6 bases; J trimming: 3 bases; junction bases outside the gene matches: 15. The CDR3 extends over 17 amino acids. The CDR3 protein is CAIRPTGDQMGTDTQYF. For the CDR3, the DNA is TGTGCCATCAGACCCACAGGGGACCAAATGGGGACAGATACGCAGTATTTT.

This chain joins TRBV4-2 and TRBJ2-7; 11 bases agree with TRBD2. After removal of 2 bases from V and 7 bases from J, the junction contained 10 bases not matched to a gene. The CDR3 is 16 amino acids. Germline assignment: CDR1 LGHNA and CDR2 YNFKEQ. This chain's CDR3 is CASSQWVASGRSEQYF. The CDR3 bases are TGTGCCAGCAGCCAATGGGTGGCTAGCGGGAGGAGTGAGCAGTACTTC.

This CDR3 reads CASSQQGSVGYTF. The CDR3 nucleotides are TGCGCCAGCAGCCAACAGGGCTCGGTGGGCTACACCTTC. The chain combines TRBV4-1 with TRBJ1-2, with a possible D match to TRBD1 (5 bases). Trimming left V 2 bases short and J 8 bases short, with 12 bases between. CDR1 is MGHRA, CDR2 YSYEKL, per germline. CDR3 length equals 13 residues.

The rearrangement uses TRBV27 and TRBJ2-3; TRBD2 matches 7 bases. Germline CDR1 and CDR2: MNHEY and SMNVEV (reference sequence). The length of the CDR3 is 14 residues. The trim removed 6 bases at V and 6 bases at J, leaving 9 bases unmatched. Written as DNA, the CDR3 is TGTGCCAGCAGGGCTAGCGGCCCCTGGGATACGCAGTATTTT. Protein sequence: CASRASGPWDTQYF.

This chain links TRBV7-8 with TRBJ1-6, with TRBD1 matching 7 bases. The junction had 7 bases not matched to a gene; V was cut back by 6 bases and J by 8 bases. The V gene's germline CDR1 is SGHVS and CDR2 FQNEAQ. The CDR3 covers 14 residues. CDR3 DNA sequence: TGTGCCAGCAGTTTTGGACAGGCGGATTCACCCCTCCACTTT. It codes for CASSFGQADSPLHF.

The chain combines TRBV6-5 with TRBJ1-2; D is possibly TRBD1 (6 bases). The CDR3 covers 13 residues. V lost 5 bases and J 8 bases, leaving 15 bases between the germline ends. Germline CDR1 is MNHEY and CDR2 is SVGAGI. CDR3 amino acids: CASSLRGALGYTF. The CDR3 coding sequence is TGTGCCAGCAGTCTCCGGGGGGCCCTGGGCTACACCTTC.

This chain uses TRBV2 with TRBJ1-2; 8 bases are a match to TRBD1. The V gene's germline CDR1 is SNHLY and CDR2 FYNNEI. With V trimmed by 4 bases and J by 8 bases, 9 bases remained unmatched. This CDR3 comprises 14 residues. In nucleotides, the CDR3 is TGTGCCAGCAGTGGCAGGACAGGGAATGACGGCTACACCTTC. Translating it yields CASSGRTGNDGYTF.

The chain uses TRBV2 and TRBJ1-2, with 9 nucleotides matching TRBD1. Trimming removed 8 bases from V and 1 base from J; junction bases left unmatched: 8. The CDR3 has 15 residues. CDR1 is SNHLY and CDR2 is FYNNEI in the germline V gene. Here the CDR3 DNA reads TGTGCCAGCCAAGATTCGGACAGGGGTAACTATGGCTACACCTTC. Translation: CASQDSDRGNYGYTF.

V usage is TRBV10-2 and J usage is TRBJ1-6; 9 bases match TRBD1. This CDR3 comprises 15 residues. V lost 6 bases, J lost 10 bases, and 10 bases stayed unmatched. Looked up from germline, CDR1 is WSHSY and CDR2 is SAAADI. The CDR3 loop is CASRGQGTGESPLHF. The CDR3 DNA follows: TGCGCCAGCAGGGGACAGGGAACTGGTGAATCACCCCTCCACTTT.

This clone occurred a few times. This chain joins TRBV11-2 and TRBJ1-1; D not resolved. The germline V and J ends were trimmed by 5 bases and 10 bases, with 14 bases remaining between them. This CDR3 region has 12 residues. The germline V gene has CDR1 SGHAT and CDR2 FQNNGV. CDR3 in DNA: TGTGCCAGCAGCGTCTCGCGGAAAGTAGCTTTCTTT. It yields the protein CASSVSRKVAFF.

This chain joins TRBV5-5 and TRBJ2-7; D may be TRBD1 (6 bases). This CDR3 is built from 15 residues. Germline V gene data show CDR1 as SGHKS and CDR2 as YYEKEE (reference sequence). V lost 7 bases to trimming and J lost 5 bases, with 22 bases between them. Here the CDR3 DNA reads TGTGCCAGCGCTCCATTTATCGACAGGTCGAACGAGCAGTACTTC. Its protein product is CASAPFIDRSNEQYF.

The chain is built from TRBV5-1 and TRBJ2-7, with a tentative D call TRBD1 (5 bases). Germline CDR1 reads SGHRS; CDR2 reads YFSETQ. The CDR3 has 14 residues. The V end lost 1 base, the J end lost 3 bases, and 11 bases lay between the germline ends. The CDR3 DNA reads as TGCGCCAGCAGCTTGAGATCCCAGGGCTACGAGCAGTACTTC. This sequence encodes CASSLRSQGYEQYF.

The sample holds many counts of this clone. The genes are TRBV5-8 and TRBJ1-1; D not certain. The germline gives CDR1 SGHTS, CDR2 YDEGEE. The CDR3 is made up of 14 amino acids. Trimming removed 4 bases from V and 3 bases from J, with 13 bases in between. The CDR3 coding sequence is TGTGCCAGCAGCCCTCCTAAGAGGGACACTGAAGCTTTCTTT. Its protein product is CASSPPKRDTEAFF.